This TCR beta chain was obtained from a study of cytomegalovirus exposure and HLA in healthy donors. Study observations and caveats: The study recorded over 150 TCR beta chains that were cytomegalovirus-associated.

CDR1 and CDR2 from the germline V gene are GTSNPN and SVGIG (reference sequence). CDR3 length equals 13 residues. Trimming removed 5 bases from V and 6 bases from J; junction bases left unmatched: 6. This clone was observed a few times. The antigen is unknown. PCR used 60 Vbeta primers and 13 Jbeta primers. Assay used: immunoSEQ multiplex PCR; TCRdb lists only in-frame clones, some missing. Among 90,000 to 120,000 clones listed, under 85% were seen once. Input material: PBMCs. This clonotype was obtained from a male donor in good health and CMV-seronegative. The chain uses TRBV30 and TRBJ1-5; 8 bases are shared with TRBD1. Written as DNA, the CDR3 is TGTGCCTGGCGAGCAGGGGGCAGTCAGCCCCAGCATTTT. It is translated as CAWRAGGSQPQHF.